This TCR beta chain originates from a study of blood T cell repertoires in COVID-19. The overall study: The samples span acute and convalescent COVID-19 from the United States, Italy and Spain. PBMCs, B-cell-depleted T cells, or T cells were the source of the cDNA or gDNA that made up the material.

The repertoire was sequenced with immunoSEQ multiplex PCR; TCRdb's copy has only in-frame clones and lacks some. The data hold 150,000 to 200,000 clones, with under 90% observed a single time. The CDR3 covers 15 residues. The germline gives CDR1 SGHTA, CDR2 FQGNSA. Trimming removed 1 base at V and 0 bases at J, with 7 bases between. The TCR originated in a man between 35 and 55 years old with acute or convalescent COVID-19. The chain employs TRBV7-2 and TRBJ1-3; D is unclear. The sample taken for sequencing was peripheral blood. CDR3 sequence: CASSLVRGSGNTIYF. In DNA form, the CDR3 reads TGTGCCAGCAGCTTAGTGCGGGGCTCTGGAAACACCATATATTTT.